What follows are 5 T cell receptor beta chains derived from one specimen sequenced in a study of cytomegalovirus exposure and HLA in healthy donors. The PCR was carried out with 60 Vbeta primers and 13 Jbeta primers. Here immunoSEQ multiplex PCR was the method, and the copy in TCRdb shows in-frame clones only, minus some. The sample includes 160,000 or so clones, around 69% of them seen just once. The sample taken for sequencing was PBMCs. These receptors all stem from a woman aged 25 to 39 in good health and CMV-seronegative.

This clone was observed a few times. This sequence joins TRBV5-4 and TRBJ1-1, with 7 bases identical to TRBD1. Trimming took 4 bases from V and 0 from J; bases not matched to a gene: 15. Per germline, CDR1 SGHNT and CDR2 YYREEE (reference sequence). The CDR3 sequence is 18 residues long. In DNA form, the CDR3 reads TGTGCCAGCAGCCGACCGCGACAGGGAAGTTTGATGAACACTGAAGCTTTCTTT. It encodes CASSRPRQGSLMNTEAFF.

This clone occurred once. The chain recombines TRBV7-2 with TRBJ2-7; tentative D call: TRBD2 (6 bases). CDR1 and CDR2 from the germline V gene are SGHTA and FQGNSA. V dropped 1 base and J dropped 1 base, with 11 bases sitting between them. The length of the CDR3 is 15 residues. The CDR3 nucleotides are TGTGCCAGCAGCTTAGGGAACCTAGCGTCCTACGAGCAGTACTTC. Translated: CASSLGNLASYEQYF.

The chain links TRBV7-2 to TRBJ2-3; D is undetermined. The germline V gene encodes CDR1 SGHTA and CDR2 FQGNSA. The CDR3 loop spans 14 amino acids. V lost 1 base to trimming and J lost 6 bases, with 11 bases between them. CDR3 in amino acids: CASSLGQPGDTQYF. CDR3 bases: TGTGCCAGCAGCTTAGGGCAGCCCGGGGATACGCAGTATTTT.

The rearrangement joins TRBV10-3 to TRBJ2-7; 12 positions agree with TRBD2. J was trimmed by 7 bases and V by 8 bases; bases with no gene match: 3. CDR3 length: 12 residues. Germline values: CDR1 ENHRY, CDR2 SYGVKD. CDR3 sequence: CAIGLAGGEQYF. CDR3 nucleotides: TGTGCCATCGGCCTAGCGGGAGGGGAGCAGTACTTC.

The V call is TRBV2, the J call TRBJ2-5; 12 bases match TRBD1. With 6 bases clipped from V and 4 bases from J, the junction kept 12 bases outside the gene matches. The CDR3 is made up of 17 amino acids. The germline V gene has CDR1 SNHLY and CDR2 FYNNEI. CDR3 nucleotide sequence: TGTGCCAGCAGCTACCCACTCCCGGGACAGGGGGCAGAGACCCAGTACTTC. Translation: CASSYPLPGQGAETQYF.